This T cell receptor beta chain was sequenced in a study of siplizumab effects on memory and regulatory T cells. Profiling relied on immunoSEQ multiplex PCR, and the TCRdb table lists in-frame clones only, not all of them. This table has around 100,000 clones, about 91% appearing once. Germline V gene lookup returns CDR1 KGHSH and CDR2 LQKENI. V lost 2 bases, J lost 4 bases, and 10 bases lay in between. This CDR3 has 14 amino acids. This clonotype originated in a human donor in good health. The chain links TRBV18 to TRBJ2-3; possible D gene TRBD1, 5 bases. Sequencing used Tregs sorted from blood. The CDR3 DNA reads TGTGCCAGCTCACCAGTAGCAGGGCCAGATACGCAGTATTTT. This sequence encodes CASSPVAGPDTQYF.